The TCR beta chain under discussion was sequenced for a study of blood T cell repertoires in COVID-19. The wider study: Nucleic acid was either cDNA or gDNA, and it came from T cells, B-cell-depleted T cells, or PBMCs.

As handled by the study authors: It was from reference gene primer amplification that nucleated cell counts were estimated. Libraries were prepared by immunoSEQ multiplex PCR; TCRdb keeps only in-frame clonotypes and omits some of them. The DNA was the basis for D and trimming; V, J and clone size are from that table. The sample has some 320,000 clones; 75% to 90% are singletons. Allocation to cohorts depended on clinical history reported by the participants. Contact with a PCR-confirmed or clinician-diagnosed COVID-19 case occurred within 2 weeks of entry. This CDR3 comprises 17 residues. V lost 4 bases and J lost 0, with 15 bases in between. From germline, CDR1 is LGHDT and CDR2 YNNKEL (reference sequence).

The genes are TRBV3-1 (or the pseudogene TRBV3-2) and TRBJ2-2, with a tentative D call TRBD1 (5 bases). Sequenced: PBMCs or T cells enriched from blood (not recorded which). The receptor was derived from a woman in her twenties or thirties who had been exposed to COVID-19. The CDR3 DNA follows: TGTGCCAGCAGCCGCGTCAGGGCGTCCGCGAACACCGGGGAGCTGTTTTTT. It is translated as CASSRVRASANTGELFF.